This T cell receptor beta chain appears in the sequencing data of a study of beta chain features in type 1 diabetes. Whole-study context: Researchers looked at fewer than 110 million sorted cells across all samples. General study findings and limits: Within each of all four CD4+ subsets, Type 1 diabetes patients had TCRB CDR3s that were moderately but significantly shorter. Since sequencing was performed on cDNA, cells with high TCR expression could be over-represented.

Expressed TCRB transcripts were sequenced because the entire RNA isolate underwent reverse transcription. Some clones are missing from TCRdb's copy, which holds only in-frame ones; the method was immunoSEQ multiplex PCR. Seen here are over 600,000 clones, around 11% observed once, and the top ten hold about 0.11%. In regard to this clone: Its antigen is not known.

V lost 1 base to trimming and J lost 4 bases, with 5 bases between them. Germline assignment: CDR1 SGHDN and CDR2 FVKESK. This CDR3 region has 12 residues. Source material: naive CD4+ T cells from blood. This TCR was sampled from a young man with type 1 diabetes. J is TRBJ2-7 and V is TRBV14; D gene uncertain. CDR3 sequence: CASSQVRYEQYF. CDR3 bases: TGTGCCAGCAGCCAAGTCCGGTACGAGCAGTACTTC.